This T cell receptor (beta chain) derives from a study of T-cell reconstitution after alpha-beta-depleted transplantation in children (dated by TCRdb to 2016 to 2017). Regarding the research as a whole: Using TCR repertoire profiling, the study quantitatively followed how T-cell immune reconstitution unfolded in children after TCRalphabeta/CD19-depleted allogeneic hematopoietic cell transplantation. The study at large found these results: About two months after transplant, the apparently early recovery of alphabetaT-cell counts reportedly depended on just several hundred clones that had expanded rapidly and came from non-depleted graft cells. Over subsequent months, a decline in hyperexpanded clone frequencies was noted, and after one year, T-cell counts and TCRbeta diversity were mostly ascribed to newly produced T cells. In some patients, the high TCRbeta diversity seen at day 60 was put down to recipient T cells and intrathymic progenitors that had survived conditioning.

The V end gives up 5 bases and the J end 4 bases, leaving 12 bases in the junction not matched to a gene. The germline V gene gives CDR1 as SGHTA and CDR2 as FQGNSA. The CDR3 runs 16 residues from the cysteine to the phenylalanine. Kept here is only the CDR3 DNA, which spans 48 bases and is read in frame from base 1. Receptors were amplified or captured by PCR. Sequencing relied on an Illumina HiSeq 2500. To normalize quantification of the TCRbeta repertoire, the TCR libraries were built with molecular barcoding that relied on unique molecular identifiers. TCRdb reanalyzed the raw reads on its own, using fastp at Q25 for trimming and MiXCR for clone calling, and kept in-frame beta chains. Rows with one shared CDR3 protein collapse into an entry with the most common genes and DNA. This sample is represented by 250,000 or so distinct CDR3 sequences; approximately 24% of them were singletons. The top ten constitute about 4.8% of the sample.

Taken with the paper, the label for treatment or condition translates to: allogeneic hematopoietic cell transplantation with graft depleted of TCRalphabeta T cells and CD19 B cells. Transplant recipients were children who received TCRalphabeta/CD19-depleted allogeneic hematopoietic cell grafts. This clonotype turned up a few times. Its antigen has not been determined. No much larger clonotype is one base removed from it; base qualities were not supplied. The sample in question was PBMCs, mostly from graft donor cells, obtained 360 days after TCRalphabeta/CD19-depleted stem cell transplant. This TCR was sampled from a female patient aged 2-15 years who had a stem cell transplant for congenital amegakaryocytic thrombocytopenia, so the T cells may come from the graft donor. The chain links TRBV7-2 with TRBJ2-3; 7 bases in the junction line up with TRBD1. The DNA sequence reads TGTGCCAGCAGCGAGACAGGGAACTTTGGGGCAGATACGCAGTATTTT. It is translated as CASSETGNFGADTQYF.